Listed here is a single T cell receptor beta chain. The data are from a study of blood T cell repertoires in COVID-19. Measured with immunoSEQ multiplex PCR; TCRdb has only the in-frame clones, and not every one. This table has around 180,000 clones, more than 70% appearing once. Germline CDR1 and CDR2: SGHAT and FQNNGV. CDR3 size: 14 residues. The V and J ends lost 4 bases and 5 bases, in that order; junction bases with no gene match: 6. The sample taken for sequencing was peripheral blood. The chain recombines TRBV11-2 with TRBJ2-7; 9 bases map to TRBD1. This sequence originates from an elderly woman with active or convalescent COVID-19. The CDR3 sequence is CASSSFNRGHEQYF. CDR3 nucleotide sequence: TGTGCCAGCAGCTCTTTTAACAGGGGGCACGAGCAGTACTTC.